Shown below are 2 T cell receptor beta chains from a single sample sequenced in a study. In TCRdb, the RT-PCR reads were re-called with MiXCR into one record per CDR3 protein. The sample includes 550,000 to 750,000 distinct CDR3 sequences, 12% to 15% of them seen just once. The sample taken for sequencing was memory CD4+ T cells from blood. These receptors originate from a female donor in good health, serving as a healthy control.

A few counts support this clonotype. The chain combines TRBV27 with TRBJ1-1; possibly TRBD1 for D (5 bases). Trimming stripped 7 bases from V and 1 base from J, with 16 bases between. CDR1 is MNHEY, CDR2 SMNVEV, per germline (reference sequence). The CDR3 loop spans 15 amino acids. The CDR3 spells CASTISWDPNTEAFF. The CDR3 region has the DNA TGTGCCAGCACGATATCTTGGGACCCGAACACTGAAGCTTTCTTT.

This clonotype was counted a few times. This chain's CDR3 is CASSPHGGQGSYEQYF. The CDR3 coding sequence is TGTGCCAGCTCACCACATGGCGGGCAGGGATCCTACGAGCAGTACTTC. The J gene is TRBJ2-7, the V gene TRBV18; D may correspond to TRBD1 or TRBD2 (5 bases each). The germline V and J ends were trimmed by 1 base and 1 base, with 14 bases remaining between them. There are 16 residues in the CDR3. Germline V gives CDR1 KGHSH, CDR2 LQKENI. Variable domain in full (rest from reference TRBV18 and TRBJ2-7): NAGVMQNPRHLVRRRGQEARLRCSPMKGHSHVYWYRQLPEEGLKFMVYLQKENIIDESGMPKERFSAEFPKEGPSILRIQQVVRGDSAAYFCASSPHGGQGSYEQYFGPGTRLTVT.